This TCR beta chain was observed in a study of blood T cell repertoires in COVID-19. Study-wide background: Samples of COVID-19 (acute and convalescent) were obtained from the United States, Italy and Spain.

Living in 24 US areas, the participants were between about 18 and 100 years of age. Clinical histories supplied by participants themselves formed the basis of cohort assignment. The V gene end was trimmed by 0 bases and the J gene end by 3 bases; junction bases not matched to a gene: 2. This CDR3 contains 15 residues. The germline V gene has CDR1 SGHRS and CDR2 YFSETQ. Clones were sequenced by immunoSEQ multiplex PCR, and TCRdb holds only the in-frame ones, with some missing. The sample lists 350,000 to 450,000 clones; less than 90% were seen once. Sequencing used PBMCs or T cells enriched from blood (not recorded which). This TCR came from a woman in her forties or fifties who had recovered from COVID-19. The chain employs TRBV5-1 and TRBJ1-4; 7 positions agree with TRBD1. CDR3 sequence (DNA): TGCGCCAGCAGCTTGGCAGGGGGTGCTAATGAAAAACTGTTTTTT. Protein sequence: CASSLAGGANEKLFF.